This T cell receptor beta chain was recorded in a study of CD8 T cells in ankylosing spondylitis. Study outcomes and limitations: The study looked at matched synovial fluid samples from ankylosing spondylitis patients. Disease-linked clones were reported to be significantly enriched there.

TCRdb ran MiXCR on the 5' RACE reads and lists one entry per CDR3 protein. The sample includes a few hundred thousand distinct CDR3 sequences, roughly a quarter of them seen just once. A note on this clonotype: What it binds is unknown.

With 1 base removed from V and 3 bases from J, the gap between germline ends came to 9 bases. The CDR3 has 14 amino acids. Germline-derived CDR1 and CDR2 are SGHTA and FQGNSA. The specimen sequenced was blood, either unsorted or a sorted T cell fraction (not recorded which). The sequence was collected from a male donor with ankylosing spondylitis or in good health (not recorded which). The chain carries TRBV7-2 and TRBJ2-5, with unresolved D. The CDR3 is CASSLVGDKETQYF. The CDR3 bases are TGTGCCAGCAGCTTAGTAGGCGACAAAGAGACCCAGTACTTC.